This is a list of T cell receptor beta chains from one sample in a study of Graves' ophthalmopathy and Graves' hyperthyroidism. A single record per CDR3 protein comes from TCRdb applying MiXCR to the multiplex PCR reads. The repertoire holds roughly 700,000 distinct CDR3 sequences, with 40% as singletons. Sequenced sample: peripheral blood. The receptors derive from an adult man with Graves' ophthalmopathy. CDR3s include the opening cysteine and the closing phenylalanine or tryptophan.

J,V,CDR3
TRBJ1-1,TRBV6-5,CASSPSRGYTEAFF
TRBJ2-5,TRBV7-9,CASSLQGLARQGTQYF
TRBJ2-3,TRBV20-1,CSARTASTQYF
TRBJ1-1,TRBV25-1,CASSLPGGATEAFF
TRBJ2-7,TRBV29-1,CSVHRGQQYF
TRBJ2-5,TRBV29-1,CSRWRSEETQYF
TRBJ1-4,TRBV2,CASSTVEGNGKNEKLFF
TRBJ1-1,TRBV11-2,CASSVKKGTGVTEAFF
TRBJ2-7,TRBV7-9,CASSQGGQGARYEQYF
TRBJ2-2,TRBV29-1,CSVGSTGTGELFF
TRBJ1-1,TRBV12-3/TRBV12-4,CASSGYRALNTEAFF
TRBJ2-5,TRBV7-2,CASSPTGQGKGMYQETQYF
TRBJ2-5,TRBV7-9,CASSFVGQGRETQYF
TRBJ1-3,TRBV10-3,CAISPHPSSGNTIYF
TRBJ1-4,TRBV20-1,CSARRETNEKLFF
TRBJ1-1,TRBV19,CASSPRQATGNTEAFF
TRBJ1-1,TRBV2,CASSEDRGINEAFF
TRBJ1-6,TRBV6-1,CASSQGSNSPLHF
TRBJ2-7,TRBV10-3,CASSPWTGATYEQYF
TRBJ2-2,TRBV25-1,CASSLTIGAGGTGELFF
TRBJ1-1,TRBV11-1,CASSGDRALAFF
TRBJ1-2,TRBV19,CATNRTGTLYNYGYTF
TRBJ2-7,TRBV2,CASINRDEQYF
TRBJ2-7,TRBV7-9,CASSLAPISYEQYF
TRBJ1-6,TRBV16,CASSARGDSAPLHF
TRBJ2-2,TRBV25-1,CASRTGGQEAGELFF
TRBJ2-7,TRBV10-3,CASSYSVFYEQYF
TRBJ1-2,TRBV5-4,CASSTEVVGYGYTF
TRBJ1-1,TRBV20-1,CSAHETGAIKAFF
TRBJ1-1,TRBV11-2,CASSWSGQGNTEAFF
TRBJ2-7,TRBV2,CASRRSAYEQYF
TRBJ1-1,TRBV10-3,CASSYSRGTDTEAFF